The T cell receptor beta chain described here comes from a study of T cells in Graves' hyperthyroidism and ophthalmopathy (dated by TCRdb to about 2019). In terms of the full investigation: Peripheral blood was collected at initial diagnosis, before any treatment. TCR V-J signatures able to tell the groups apart were searched for in a discovery cohort of 95 or so patients, of whom approximately 40 had Graves' ophthalmopathy and some 60 had stable Graves' hyperthyroidism. An independent validation cohort of around 19 hyperthyroidism patients and some 15 patients who later progressed to ophthalmopathy tested prospective prediction of ophthalmopathy. For training and testing, the 80 to 100 patients in the discovery cohort were randomly divided in a 7:3 ratio. In more than five Graves' hyperthyroidism patients, the study also compared T-cell repertoires from thyroid tissue with T-cell repertoires from blood. After blood sampling, hyperthyroidism patients were treated with methimazole at a starting dose of 30 mg daily, and ophthalmopathy patients were treated with high-dose intravenous methylprednisolone. TCR Vbeta CDR3 sequencing of 140 or so peripheral blood samples (more than 40 ophthalmopathy, about 74 hyperthyroidism and some 17 progressor patients) is reported in the paper.

This clonotype was detected many times. Its antigen is unknown. No clone much larger than this one lies a single base away; base qualities are absent. General study outcomes and caveats: Blood samples also contained most of the expanded thyroid clonotypes (frequency above 0.001), which suggests that blood repertoires may reflect thyroid immune responses. In validation, the model predicted progression to ophthalmopathy a median of roughly 6.1 months before onset, with roughly 68% sensitivity and about 75% specificity. No statistical method was used to fix the sample size in advance, and group allocation was not hidden from the investigators. A 13 V-J signature model separated ophthalmopathy from stable hyperthyroidism, with around 90% sensitivity and 81% to 82% specificity in cross-validation and 80%/75% in testing.

The TCR beta CDR3 regions were amplified from RNA transcripts. For the first round of RT-PCR on the TCR CDR3, the HTBI primer set was used together with the Qiagen OneStep RT-PCR kit. The libraries were constructed in a second round of multiplex PCR and then size-selected and purified. The libraries were sequenced on an Illumina HiSeq2000 using paired-end 100 bp reads. As for how the authors treated the data: Raw data were processed with SOAPnuke, discarding reads with adapters, uncalled bases, mean Phred below 15, or no exact constant-primer or identifier match. COPE v1.2.5 was used to merge high-quality paired reads, and clonotypes were defined as unique nucleotide sequences. Clonotypes were aligned to IMGT TRBV, TRBD and TRBJ reference segments using MiTCR v1.1. Analysis was restricted to V-J combinations with a frequency above 0.0001, which covered roughly 99% of repertoires. A TCS score was defined as the ratio between F50 (clonal expansion) and ExV (chaos), using BLOSUM62-based TCRdist between CDR3 peptides within each V-J. Welch's t-statistics and random forest reduced 514 V-J features to roughly 13, which were used in a naive Bayes classifier (R e1071). TCRdb passed the public sequencing reads through fastp at Q25 and MiXCR, retaining productive beta sequences. Duplicate CDR3 protein sequences are folded into a single record with the most common DNA and genes. TCRdb, not the authors, supplied the V and J calls. Within this sample are hundreds of thousands of distinct CDR3 sequences, with approximately 23% of them counted one time only. Around two thirds of the sample belongs to the ten largest clones.

The CDR3, cysteine through phenylalanine, is 13 amino acids long. The kept DNA is CDR3 alone, 39 bases in frame from the first base. Per the germline V gene (reference sequence), GTSNPN is the CDR1 and SVGIG is the CDR2. V has 6 bases trimmed and J has 3 bases trimmed; junction bases matching no gene number 8. In the ophthalmopathy patients, disease was moderately to severely active, with a Clinical Activity Score of 3 or more, a NOSPECS grade of 4 or more, and a duration of less than 3 months. Exclusion was applied to patients with uncontrolled infections, other autoimmune diseases, pregnancy or lactation. Diagnoses were based on clinical symptoms, serum thyroxine and TRAb, thyroid ultrasound and orbital computed tomography. Ficoll-Paque density gradient centrifugation was used to isolate PBMCs from around 10 ml of fresh peripheral blood. Total RNA was extracted with Trizol reagent, and quality was checked on an Agilent 2100 Bioanalyzer.

This clonotype originated in a man younger than 45 with Graves' ophthalmopathy. What was sequenced was blood. The rearranged chain carries TRBV30 and TRBJ2-7, with 7 central nucleotides matching TRBD2. This receptor carries the CDR3 CACTGGKNYEQYF. The DNA reads TGTGCCTGCACCGGGGGGAAAAACTACGAGCAGTACTTC.